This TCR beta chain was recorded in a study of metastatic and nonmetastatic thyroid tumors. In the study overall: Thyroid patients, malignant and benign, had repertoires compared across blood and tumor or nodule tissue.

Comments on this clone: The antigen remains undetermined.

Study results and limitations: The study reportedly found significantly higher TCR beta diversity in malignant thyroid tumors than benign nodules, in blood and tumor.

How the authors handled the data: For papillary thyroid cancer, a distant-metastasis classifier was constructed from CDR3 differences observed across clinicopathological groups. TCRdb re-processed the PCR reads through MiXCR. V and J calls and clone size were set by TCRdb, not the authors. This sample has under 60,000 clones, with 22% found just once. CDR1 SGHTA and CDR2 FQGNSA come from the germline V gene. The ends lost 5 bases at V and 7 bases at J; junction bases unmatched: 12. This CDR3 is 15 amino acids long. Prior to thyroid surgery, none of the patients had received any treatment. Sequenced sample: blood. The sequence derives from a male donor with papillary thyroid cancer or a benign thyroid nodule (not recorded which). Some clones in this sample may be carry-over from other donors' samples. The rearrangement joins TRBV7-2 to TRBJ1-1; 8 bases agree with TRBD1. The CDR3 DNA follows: TGTGCCAGCAGCCTCGCAGGGGGCGGGTGGGTTGAAGCTTTCTTT. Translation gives CASSLAGGGWVEAFF.